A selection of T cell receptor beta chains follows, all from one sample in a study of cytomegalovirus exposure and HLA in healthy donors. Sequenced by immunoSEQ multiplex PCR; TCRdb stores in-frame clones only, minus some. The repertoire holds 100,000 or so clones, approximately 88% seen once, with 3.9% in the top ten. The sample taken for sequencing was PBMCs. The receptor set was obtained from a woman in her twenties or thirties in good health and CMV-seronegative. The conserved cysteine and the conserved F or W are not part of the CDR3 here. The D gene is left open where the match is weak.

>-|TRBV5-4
ASSPSRGSDTQY
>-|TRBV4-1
ASSQAAGQTNSPLH
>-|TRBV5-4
ASSLGPGDNVDTQY
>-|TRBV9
ASSVDSYSGNTIY
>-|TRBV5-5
ASSLTLSSYNSPLH
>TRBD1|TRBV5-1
ASSSRDSLHEKLF
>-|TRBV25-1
ASSSTGTYGYT
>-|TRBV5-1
ASSFGGNYGYT
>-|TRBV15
ATSRDRGLIYGYT
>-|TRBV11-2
ASLLVPGLSPLH
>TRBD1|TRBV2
ASSEAGQGSQPQH
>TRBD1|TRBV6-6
ASSSGQVNSPLH
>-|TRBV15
ATSRRQDGYT
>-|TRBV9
ASSVDPGGTDLNSPLH
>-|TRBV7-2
ASSLGTGYTEAF
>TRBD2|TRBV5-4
ASSLERGEQF
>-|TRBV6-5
ASRSDSRNQPQH
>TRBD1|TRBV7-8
ASSGDRVEGQPQH
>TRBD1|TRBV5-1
ASSLDTTGTGETQY
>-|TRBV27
ASSLQAGANYGYT
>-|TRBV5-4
ASSLPIGLGEQF
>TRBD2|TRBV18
ASSDLAGTYNEQF
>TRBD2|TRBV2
ASSGSGEETQY
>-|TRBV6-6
ASSYGGKSYEQY
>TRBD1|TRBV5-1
ASSKGTGGNTIY
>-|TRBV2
ASSKHRVGTDTQY
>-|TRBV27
ASSSQGRQPQH
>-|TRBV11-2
ASRTGTYTNTGELF
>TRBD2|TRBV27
ASIGAGGFGTQY
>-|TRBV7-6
ASSSPPTQGNEQF
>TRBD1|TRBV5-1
ASSFGQGAIGELF
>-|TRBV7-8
ASSLSSASSYNEQF
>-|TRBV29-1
SVAMAGDQPQH